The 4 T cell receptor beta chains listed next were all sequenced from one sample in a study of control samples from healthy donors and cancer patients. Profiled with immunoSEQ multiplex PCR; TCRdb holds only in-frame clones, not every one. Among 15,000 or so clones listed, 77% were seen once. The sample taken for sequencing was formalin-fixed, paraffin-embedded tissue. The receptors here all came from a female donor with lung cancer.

DNA for the CDR3: TGTGCCAGCAGCTCATTCCAGGGGGCAGTCACTGAAGCTTTCTTT. It specifies CASSSFQGAVTEAFF. V is TRBV11-2 and J is TRBJ1-1; TRBD1 aligns across 8 bases. J gave up 4 bases and V 4 bases, and 8 bases lay outside the gene matches. Germline loops: CDR1 SGHAT, CDR2 FQNNGV. This CDR3 region has 15 residues.

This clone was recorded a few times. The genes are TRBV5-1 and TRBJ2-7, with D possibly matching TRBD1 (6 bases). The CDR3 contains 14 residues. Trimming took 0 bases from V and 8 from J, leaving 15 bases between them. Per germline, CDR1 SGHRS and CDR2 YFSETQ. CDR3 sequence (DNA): TGCGCCAGCAGCTTGGTGCTTTCGGACAGCCAGCAGTACTTC. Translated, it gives CASSLVLSDSQQYF.

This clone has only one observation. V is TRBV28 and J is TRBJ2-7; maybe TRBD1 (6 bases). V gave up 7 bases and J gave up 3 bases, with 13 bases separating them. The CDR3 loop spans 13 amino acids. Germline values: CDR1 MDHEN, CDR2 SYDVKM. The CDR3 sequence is CASIPGHSYEQYF. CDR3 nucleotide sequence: TGTGCCAGCATCCCGGGACATAGCTACGAGCAGTACTTC.

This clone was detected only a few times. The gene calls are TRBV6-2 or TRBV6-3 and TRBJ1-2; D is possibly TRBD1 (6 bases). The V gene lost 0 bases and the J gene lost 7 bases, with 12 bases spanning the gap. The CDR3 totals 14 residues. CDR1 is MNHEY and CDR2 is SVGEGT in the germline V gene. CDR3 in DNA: TGTGCCAGCAGTTACTCCAGGGGTGTTCGTGGCTACACCTTC. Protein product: CASSYSRGVRGYTF.